This TCR beta chain came from a study of radiotherapy plus CTLA-4 blockade in lung cancer. The wider study: Of the patients, about 19% showed objective responses and roughly 34% attained disease control. Study-wide findings and caveats: Per reports, early blood T cell clone dynamics, plus interferon-beta, forecast response most strongly. In blood, tumor-derived TCR clones expanded after radiotherapy plus ipilimumab.

J was trimmed by 6 bases and V by 6 bases; bases with no gene match: 8. The CDR3 runs 15 residues. Germline V gives CDR1 SGHTA, CDR2 FQGTGA. Sequencing was performed with immunoSEQ multiplex PCR; in TCRdb, only in-frame clones are kept and a portion is missing. The sample carries roughly 24,000 clones, 75% to 85% recorded once. Worth noting for this clone: Its antigen is currently unknown.

J is TRBJ2-1 and V is TRBV7-3; 10 bases map to TRBD2. The sequencing used peripheral blood, collected from a patient treated with radiotherapy plus ipilimumab. The sequence came from a human donor with non-small cell lung cancer that progressed on radiotherapy plus ipilimumab. CDR3 in amino acids: CASSLAGGSFNEQFF. CDR3 nucleotide sequence: TGTGCCAGCAGTTTAGCGGGAGGAAGTTTCAATGAGCAGTTCTTC.